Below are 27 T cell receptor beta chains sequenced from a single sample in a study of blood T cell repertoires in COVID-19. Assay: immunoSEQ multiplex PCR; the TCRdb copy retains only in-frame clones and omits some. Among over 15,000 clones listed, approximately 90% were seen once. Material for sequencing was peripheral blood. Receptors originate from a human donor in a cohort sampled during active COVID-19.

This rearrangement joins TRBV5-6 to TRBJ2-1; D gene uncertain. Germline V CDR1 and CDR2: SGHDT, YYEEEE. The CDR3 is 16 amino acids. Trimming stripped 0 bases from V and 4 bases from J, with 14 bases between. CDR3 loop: CASSLVDGGYYNEQFF. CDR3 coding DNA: TGTGCCAGCAGCTTGGTTGATGGCGGATATTACAATGAGCAGTTCTTC. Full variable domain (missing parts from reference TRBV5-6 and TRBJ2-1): DAGVTQSPTHLIKTRGQQVTLRCSPKSGHDTVSWYQQALGQGPQFIFQYYEEEERQRGNFPDRFSGHQFPNYSSELNVNALLLGDSALYLCASSLVDGGYYNEQFFGPGTRLTVL.

CDR3: CASSHTSWNTEAFF. The DNA for the CDR3 is TGCGCCAGCAGCCACACTTCTTGGAACACTGAAGCTTTCTTT. The V call is TRBV4-3, the J call TRBJ1-1; D remains ambiguous. The CDR3 contains 14 residues. Per the germline V gene, CDR1 is LGHNA and CDR2 is YSLEER. The V gene lost 3 bases and the J gene lost 1 base, with 9 bases spanning the gap.

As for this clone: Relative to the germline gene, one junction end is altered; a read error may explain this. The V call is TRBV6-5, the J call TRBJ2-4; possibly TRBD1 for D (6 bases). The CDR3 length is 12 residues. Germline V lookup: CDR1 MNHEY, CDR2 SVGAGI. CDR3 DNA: TGTGCCAGCAGCACCAATCGGACAGCCACCTCTTTC. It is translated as CASSTNRTATSF.

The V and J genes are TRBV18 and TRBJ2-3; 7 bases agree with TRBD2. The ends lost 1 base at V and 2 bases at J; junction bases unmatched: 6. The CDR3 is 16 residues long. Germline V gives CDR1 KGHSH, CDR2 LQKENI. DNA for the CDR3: TGTGCCAGCTCACCACTGCCGGGAGGTACCACAGATACGCAGTATTTT. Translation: CASSPLPGGTTDTQYF.

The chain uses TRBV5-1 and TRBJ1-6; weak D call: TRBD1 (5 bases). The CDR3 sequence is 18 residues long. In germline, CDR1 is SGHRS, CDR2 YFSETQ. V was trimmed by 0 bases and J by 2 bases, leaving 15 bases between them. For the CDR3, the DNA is TGCGCCAGCAGCTTGGTTCCAGGGAGGGAAACCTATAATTCACCCCTCCACTTT. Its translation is CASSLVPGRETYNSPLHF.

The CDR3 nucleotides are TGCGCCAGCAGTCAAAAGGACAGGCCAGGCGTGAACACTGAAGCTTTCTTT. Amino acid sequence: CASSQKDRPGVNTEAFF. The chain couples TRBV23-1 to TRBJ1-1; TRBD1 matches at 7 bases. TRBV23-1 is annotated as an ORF whose role is uncertain. V gave up 2 bases and J gave up 0 bases; unmatched junction bases: 9. This CDR3 comprises 17 residues.

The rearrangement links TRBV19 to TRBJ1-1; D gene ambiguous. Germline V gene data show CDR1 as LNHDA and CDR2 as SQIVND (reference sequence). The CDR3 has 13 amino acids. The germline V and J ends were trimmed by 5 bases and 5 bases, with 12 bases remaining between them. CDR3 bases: TGTGCCAGTAGTTCGTACAGCGGGACTGAAGCTTTCTTT. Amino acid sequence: CASSSYSGTEAFF. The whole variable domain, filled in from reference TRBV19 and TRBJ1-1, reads DGGITQSPKYLFRKEGQNVTLSCEQNLNHDAMYWYRQDPGQGLRLIYYSQIVNDFQKGDIAEGYSVSREKKESFPLTVTSAQKNPTAFYLCASSSYSGTEAFFGQGTRLTVV.

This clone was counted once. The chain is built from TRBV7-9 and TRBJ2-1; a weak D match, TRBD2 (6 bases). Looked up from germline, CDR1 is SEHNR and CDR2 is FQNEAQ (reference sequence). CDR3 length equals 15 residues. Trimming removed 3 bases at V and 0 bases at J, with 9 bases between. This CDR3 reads CASSLRRDSYNEQFF. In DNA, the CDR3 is TGTGCCAGCAGCTTGAGGCGGGACTCCTACAATGAGCAGTTCTTC.

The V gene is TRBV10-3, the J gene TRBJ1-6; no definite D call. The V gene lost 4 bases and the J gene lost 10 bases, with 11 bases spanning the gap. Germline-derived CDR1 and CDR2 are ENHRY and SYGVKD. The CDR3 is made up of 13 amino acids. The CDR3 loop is CAISGGVESPLHF. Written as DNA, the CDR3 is TGTGCCATCAGTGGGGGAGTGGAGTCACCCCTCCACTTT.

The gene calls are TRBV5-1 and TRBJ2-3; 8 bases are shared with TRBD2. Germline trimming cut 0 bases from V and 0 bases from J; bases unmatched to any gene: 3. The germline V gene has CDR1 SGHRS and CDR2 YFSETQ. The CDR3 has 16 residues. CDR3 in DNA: TGCGCCAGCAGCTTGGGGAGCGGGGGAAGCACAGATACGCAGTATTTT. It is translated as CASSLGSGGSTDTQYF.

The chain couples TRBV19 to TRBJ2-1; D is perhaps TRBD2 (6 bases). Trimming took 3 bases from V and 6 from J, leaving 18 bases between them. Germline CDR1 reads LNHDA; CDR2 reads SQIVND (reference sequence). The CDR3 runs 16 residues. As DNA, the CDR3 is TGTGCCAGTAGTATCGGAGGGACTCGGGTTCCCAATGAGCAGTTCTTC. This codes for CASSIGGTRVPNEQFF.

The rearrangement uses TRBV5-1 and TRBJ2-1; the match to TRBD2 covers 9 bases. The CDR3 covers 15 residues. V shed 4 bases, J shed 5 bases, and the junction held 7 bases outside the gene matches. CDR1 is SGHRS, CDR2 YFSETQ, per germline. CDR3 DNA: TGCGCCAGCAGCCCCGGGACTAGCCGACACAATGAGCAGTTCTTC. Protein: CASSPGTSRHNEQFF. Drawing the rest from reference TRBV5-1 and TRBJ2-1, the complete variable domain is KAGVTQTPRYLIKTRGQQVTLSCSPISGHRSVSWYQQTPGQGLQFLFEYFSETQRNKGNFPGRFSGRQFSNSRSEMNVSTLELGDSALYLCASSPGTSRHNEQFFGPGTRLTVL.

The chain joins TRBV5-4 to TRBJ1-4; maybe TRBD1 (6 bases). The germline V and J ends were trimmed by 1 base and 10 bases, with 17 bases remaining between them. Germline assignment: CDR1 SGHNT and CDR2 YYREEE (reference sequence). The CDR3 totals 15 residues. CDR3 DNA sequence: TGTGCCAGCAGCTTGTGGGGAGCAGGGGACCCAAAACTGTTTTTT. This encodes CASSLWGAGDPKLFF.

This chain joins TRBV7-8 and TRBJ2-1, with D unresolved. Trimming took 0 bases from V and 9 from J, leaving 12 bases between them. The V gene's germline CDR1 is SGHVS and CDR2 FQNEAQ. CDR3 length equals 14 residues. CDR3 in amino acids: CASSLALLATEQFF. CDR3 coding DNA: TGTGCCAGCAGCTTAGCGCTCTTAGCAACTGAGCAGTTCTTC.

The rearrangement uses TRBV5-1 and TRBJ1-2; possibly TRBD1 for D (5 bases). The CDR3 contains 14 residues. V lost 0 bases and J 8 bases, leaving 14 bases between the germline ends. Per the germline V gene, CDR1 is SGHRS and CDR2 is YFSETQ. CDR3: CASSLALGGEGYTF. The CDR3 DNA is TGCGCCAGCAGCTTGGCTTTGGGGGGGGAAGGCTACACCTTC.

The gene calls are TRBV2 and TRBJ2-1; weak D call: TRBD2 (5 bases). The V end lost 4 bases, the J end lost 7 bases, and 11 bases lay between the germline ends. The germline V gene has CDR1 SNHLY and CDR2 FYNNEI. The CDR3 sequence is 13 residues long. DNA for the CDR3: TGTGCCAGCAGTGGGACGGGCGGGAATGAGCAGTTCTTC. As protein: CASSGTGGNEQFF.

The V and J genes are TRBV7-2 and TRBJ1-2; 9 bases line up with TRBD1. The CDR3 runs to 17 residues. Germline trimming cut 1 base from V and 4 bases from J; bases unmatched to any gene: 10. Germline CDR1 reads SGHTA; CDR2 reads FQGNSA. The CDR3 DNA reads TGTGCCAGCAGCTTAGGTACAGGGGGCGGGTTCGGCTATGGCTACACCTTC. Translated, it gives CASSLGTGGGFGYGYTF.

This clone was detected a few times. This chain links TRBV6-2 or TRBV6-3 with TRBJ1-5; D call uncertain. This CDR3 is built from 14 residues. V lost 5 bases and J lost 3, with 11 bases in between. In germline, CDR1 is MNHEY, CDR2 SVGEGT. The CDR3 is CASSPGNLNQPQHF. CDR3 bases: TGTGCCAGCAGTCCCGGGAACCTCAATCAGCCCCAGCATTTT.

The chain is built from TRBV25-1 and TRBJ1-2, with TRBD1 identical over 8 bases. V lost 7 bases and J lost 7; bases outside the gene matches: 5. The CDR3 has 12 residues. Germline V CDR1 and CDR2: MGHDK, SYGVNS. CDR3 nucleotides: TGTGCCAGCATCGGCAGGGGGCCTGGCTACACCTTC. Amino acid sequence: CASIGRGPGYTF.

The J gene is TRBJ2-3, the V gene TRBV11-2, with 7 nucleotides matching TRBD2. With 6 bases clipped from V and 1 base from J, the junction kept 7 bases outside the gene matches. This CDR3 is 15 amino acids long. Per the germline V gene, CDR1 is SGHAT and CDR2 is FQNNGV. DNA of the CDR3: TGTGCCAGCAGGCCCTTCGGGAGGCGCACAGATACGCAGTATTTT. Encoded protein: CASRPFGRRTDTQYF.

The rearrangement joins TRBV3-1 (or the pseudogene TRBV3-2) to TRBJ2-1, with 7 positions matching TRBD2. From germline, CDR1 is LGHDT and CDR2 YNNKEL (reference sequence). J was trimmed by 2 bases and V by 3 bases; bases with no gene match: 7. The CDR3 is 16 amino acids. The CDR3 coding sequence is TGTGCCAGCAGCCAGGCTAGCGGCTCTACCTACAATGAGCAGTTCTTC. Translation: CASSQASGSTYNEQFF.

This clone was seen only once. The CDR3 DNA is TGTGCCAGCAGCGTACGGGGACAGGGGGCAGAGACCCAGTACTTC. Translating it yields CASSVRGQGAETQYF. The gene calls are TRBV9 and TRBJ2-5; 12 bases are shared with TRBD1. Losses at the gene ends were 1 base for V and 4 bases for J; bases not matched to a gene: 2. Germline V gene data show CDR1 as SGDLS and CDR2 as YYNGEE. The CDR3 consists of 15 residues.

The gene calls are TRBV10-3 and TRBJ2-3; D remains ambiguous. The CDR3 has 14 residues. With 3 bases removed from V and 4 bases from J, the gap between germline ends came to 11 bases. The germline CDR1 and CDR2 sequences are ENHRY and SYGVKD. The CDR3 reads CAISDRGSSDTQYF. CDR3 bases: TGTGCCATCAGTGATCGCGGTTCTTCAGATACGCAGTATTTT.

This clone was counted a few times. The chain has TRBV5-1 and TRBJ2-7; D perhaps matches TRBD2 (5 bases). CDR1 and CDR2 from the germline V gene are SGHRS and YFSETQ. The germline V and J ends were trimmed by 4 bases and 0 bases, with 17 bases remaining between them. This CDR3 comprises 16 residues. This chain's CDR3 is CASSRGWADSSYEQYF. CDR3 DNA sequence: TGCGCCAGCAGCCGCGGGTGGGCGGATAGCTCCTACGAGCAGTACTTC.

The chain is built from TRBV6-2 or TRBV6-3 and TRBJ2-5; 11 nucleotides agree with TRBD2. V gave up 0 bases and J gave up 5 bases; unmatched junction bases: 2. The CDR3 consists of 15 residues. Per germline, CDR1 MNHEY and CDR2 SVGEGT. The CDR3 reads CASSYSTSGIETQYF. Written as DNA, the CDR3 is TGTGCCAGCAGTTACTCGACTAGCGGGATTGAGACCCAGTACTTC.

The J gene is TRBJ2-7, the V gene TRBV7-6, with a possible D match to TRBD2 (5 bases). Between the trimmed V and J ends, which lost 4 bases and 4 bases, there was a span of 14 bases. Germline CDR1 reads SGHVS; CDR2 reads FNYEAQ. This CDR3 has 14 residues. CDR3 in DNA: TGTGCCAGCAGCTCTGGCCCCGAGGGTTACGAGCAGTACTTC. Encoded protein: CASSSGPEGYEQYF.

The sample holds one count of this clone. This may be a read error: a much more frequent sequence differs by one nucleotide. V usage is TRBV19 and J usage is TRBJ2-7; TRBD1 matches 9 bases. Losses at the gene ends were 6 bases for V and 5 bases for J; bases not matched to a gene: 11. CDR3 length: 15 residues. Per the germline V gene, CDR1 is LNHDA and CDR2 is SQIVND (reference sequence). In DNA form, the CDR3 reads TGTGCCAGTAGAACCCACGACAGGGGGAAGGACGAGCAGTACTTC. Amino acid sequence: CASRTHDRGKDEQYF.